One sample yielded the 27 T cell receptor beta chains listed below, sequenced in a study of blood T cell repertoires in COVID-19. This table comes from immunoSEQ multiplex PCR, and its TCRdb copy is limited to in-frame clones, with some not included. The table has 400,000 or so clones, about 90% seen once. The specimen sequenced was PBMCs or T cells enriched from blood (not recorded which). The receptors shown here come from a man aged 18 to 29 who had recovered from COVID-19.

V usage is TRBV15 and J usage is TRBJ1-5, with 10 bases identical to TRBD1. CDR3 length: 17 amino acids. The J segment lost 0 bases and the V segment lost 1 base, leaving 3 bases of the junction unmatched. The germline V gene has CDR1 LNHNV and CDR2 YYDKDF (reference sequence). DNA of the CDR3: TGTGCCACCAGCAGAGCGACAGGGGGCTATAGCAATCAGCCCCAGCATTTT. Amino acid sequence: CATSRATGGYSNQPQHF.

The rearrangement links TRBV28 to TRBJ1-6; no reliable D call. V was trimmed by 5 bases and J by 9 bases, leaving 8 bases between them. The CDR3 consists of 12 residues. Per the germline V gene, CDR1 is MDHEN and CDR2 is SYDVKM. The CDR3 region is CASSARGSPLHF. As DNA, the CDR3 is TGTGCCAGCAGTGCGAGAGGTTCACCCCTCCACTTT.

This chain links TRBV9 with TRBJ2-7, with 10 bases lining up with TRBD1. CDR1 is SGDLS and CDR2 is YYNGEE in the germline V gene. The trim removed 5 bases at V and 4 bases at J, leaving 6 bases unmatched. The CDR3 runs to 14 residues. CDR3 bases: TGTGCCAGCAGTTTGACAGGGGGCTCTTACGAGCAGTACTTC. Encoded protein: CASSLTGGSYEQYF.

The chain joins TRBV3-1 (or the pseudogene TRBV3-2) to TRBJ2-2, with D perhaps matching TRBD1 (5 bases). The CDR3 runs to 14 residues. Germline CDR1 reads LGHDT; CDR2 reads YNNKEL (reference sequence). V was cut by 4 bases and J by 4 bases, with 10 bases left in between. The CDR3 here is CASSLRGSTGELFF. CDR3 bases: TGTGCCAGCAGCCTTAGGGGATCCACCGGGGAGCTGTTTTTT.

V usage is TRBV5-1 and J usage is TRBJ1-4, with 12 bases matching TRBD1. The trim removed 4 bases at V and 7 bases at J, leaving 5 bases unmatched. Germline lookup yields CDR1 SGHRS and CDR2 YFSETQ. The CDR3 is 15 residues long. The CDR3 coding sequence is TGCGCCAGCAGCCCGGGACAGGGGGCGATTGAAAAACTGTTTTTT. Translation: CASSPGQGAIEKLFF.

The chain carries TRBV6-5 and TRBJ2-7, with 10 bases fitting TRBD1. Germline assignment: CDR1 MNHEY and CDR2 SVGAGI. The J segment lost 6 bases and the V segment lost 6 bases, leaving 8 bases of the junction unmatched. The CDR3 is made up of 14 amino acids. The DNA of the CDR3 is TGTGCCAGCAGGACAGACAGGGGGCGCCCCGAGCAGTACTTC. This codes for CASRTDRGRPEQYF.

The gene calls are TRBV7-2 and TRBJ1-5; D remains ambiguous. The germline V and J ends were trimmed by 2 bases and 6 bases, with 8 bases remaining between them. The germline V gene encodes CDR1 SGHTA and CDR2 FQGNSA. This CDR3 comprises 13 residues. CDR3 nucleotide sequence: TGTGCCAGCAGCTTATGGAGTTCTCAGCCCCAGCATTTT. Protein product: CASSLWSSQPQHF.

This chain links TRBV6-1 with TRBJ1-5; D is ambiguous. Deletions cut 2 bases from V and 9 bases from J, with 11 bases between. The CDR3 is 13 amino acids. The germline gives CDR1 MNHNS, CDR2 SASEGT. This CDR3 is CASSEPFSRPQHF. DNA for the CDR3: TGTGCCAGCAGTGAACCTTTTTCGCGGCCCCAGCATTTT.

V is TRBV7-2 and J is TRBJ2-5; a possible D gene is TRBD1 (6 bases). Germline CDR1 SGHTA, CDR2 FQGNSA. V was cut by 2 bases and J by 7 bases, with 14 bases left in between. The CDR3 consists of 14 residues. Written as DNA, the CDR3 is TGTGCCAGCAGCTTACAAGGGCGAGGGGGGACCCAGTACTTC. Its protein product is CASSLQGRGGTQYF.

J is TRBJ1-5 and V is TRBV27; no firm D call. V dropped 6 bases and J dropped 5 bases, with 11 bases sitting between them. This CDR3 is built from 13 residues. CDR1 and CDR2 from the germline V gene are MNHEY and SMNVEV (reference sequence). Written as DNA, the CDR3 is TGTGCCAGCAGGTACGATCGAGATCAGCCCCAGCATTTT. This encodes CASRYDRDQPQHF.

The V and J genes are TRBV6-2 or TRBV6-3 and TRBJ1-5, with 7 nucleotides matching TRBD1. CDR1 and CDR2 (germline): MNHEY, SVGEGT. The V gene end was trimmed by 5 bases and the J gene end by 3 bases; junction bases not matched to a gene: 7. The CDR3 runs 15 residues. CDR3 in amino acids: CASSPGTAFNQPQHF. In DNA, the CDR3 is TGTGCCAGCAGTCCGGGGACAGCCTTCAATCAGCCCCAGCATTTT.

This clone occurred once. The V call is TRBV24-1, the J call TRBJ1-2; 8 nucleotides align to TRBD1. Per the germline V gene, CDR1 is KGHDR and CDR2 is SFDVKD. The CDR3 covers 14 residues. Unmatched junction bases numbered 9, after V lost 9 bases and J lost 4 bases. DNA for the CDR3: TGTGCCACCGTGAGGACAGGGCACGGCTATGGCTACACCTTC. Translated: CATVRTGHGYGYTF.

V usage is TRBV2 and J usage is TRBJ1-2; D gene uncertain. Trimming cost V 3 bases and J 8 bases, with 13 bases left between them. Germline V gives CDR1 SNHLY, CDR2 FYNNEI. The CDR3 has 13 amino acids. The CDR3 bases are TGTGCCAGCAGTGATGTGCTAAGAGGAGGCTACACCTTC. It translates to CASSDVLRGGYTF.

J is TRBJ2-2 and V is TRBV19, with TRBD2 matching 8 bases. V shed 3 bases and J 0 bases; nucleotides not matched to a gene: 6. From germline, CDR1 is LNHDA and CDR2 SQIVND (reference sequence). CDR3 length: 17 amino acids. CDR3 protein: CASSMWLAGTNTGELFF. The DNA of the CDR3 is TGTGCCAGTAGTATGTGGCTAGCGGGTACGAACACCGGGGAGCTGTTTTTT. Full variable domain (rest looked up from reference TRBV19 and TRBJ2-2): DGGITQSPKYLFRKEGQNVTLSCEQNLNHDAMYWYRQDPGQGLRLIYYSQIVNDFQKGDIAEGYSVSREKKESFPLTVTSAQKNPTAFYLCASSMWLAGTNTGELFFGEGSRLTVL.

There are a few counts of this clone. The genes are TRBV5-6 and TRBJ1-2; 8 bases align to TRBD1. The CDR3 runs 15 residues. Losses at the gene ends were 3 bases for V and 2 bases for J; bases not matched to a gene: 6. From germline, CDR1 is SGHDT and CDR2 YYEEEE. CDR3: CASSSQGAPNYGYTF. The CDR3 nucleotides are TGTGCCAGCAGCTCTCAGGGGGCGCCGAACTATGGCTACACCTTC. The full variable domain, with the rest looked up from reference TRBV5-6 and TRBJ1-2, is DAGVTQSPTHLIKTRGQQVTLRCSPKSGHDTVSWYQQALGQGPQFIFQYYEEEERQRGNFPDRFSGHQFPNYSSELNVNALLLGDSALYLCASSSQGAPNYGYTFGSGTRLTVV.

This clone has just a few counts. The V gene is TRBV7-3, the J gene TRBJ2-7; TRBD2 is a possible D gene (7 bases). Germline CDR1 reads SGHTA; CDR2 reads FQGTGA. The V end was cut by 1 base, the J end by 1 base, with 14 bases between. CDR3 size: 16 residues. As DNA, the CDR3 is TGTGCCAGCAGCTTAAAGCTGCGGGGGCTATCCTACGAGCAGTACTTC. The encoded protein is CASSLKLRGLSYEQYF. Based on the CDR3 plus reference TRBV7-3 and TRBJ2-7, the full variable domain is GAGVSQTPSNKVTEKGKYVELRCDPISGHTALYWYRQSLGQGPEFLIYFQGTGAADDSGLPNDRFFAVRPEGSVSTLKIQRTERGDSAVYLCASSLKLRGLSYEQYFGPGTRLTVT.

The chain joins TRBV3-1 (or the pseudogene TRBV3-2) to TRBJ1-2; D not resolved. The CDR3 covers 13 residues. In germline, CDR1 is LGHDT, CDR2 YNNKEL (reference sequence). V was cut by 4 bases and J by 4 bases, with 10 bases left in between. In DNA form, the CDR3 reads TGTGCCAGCAGCCGAACAGATTTCTATGGCTACACCTTC. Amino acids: CASSRTDFYGYTF.

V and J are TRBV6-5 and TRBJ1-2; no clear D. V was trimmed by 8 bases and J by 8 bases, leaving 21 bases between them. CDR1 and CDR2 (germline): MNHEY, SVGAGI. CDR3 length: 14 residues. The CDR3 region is CASLEAGPARGYTF. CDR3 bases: TGTGCCAGCTTAGAAGCGGGCCCCGCTCGCGGCTACACCTTC.

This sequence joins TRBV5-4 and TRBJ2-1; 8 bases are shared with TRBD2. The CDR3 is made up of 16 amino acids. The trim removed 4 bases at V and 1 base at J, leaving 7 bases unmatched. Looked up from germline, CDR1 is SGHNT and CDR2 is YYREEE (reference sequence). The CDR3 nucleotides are TGTGCCAGCAGCATGGGGCTAGCGGGTTCCTACAATGAGCAGTTCTTC. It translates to CASSMGLAGSYNEQFF. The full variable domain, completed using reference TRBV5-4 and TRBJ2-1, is ETGVTQSPTHLIKTRGQQVTLRCSSQSGHNTVSWYQQALGQGPQFIFQYYREEENGRGNFPPRFSGLQFPNYSSELNVNALELDDSALYLCASSMGLAGSYNEQFFGPGTRLTVL.

The CDR3 is CAGQRWVDTEAFF. The CDR3 DNA sequence: TGTGCCGGCCAGCGGTGGGTGGACACTGAAGCTTTCTTT. The J gene is TRBJ1-1, the V gene TRBV6-5; D not resolved. The CDR3 is 13 amino acids. The germline V gene has CDR1 MNHEY and CDR2 SVGAGI. The V end was cut by 11 bases, the J end by 3 bases, with 16 bases between.

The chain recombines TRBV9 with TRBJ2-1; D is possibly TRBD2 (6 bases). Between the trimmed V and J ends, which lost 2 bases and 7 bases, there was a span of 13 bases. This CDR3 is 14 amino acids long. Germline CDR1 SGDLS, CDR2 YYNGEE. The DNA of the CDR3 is TGTGCCAGCAGCGTTACGGGAGCTTGGAATGAGCAGTTCTTC. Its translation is CASSVTGAWNEQFF.

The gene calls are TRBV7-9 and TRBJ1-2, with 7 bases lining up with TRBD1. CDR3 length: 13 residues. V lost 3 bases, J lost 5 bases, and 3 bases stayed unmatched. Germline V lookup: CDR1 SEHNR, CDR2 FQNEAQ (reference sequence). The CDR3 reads CASSFGRGYGYTF. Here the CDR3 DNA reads TGTGCCAGCAGCTTTGGCAGGGGGTATGGCTACACCTTC.

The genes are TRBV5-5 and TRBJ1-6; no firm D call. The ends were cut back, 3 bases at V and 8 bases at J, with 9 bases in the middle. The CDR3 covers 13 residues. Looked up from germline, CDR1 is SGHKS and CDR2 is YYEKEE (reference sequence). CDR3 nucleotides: TGTGCCAGCAGCTCGTACAGTGATTCACCCCTCCACTTT. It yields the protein CASSSYSDSPLHF. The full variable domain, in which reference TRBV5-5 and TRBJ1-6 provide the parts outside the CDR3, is DAGVTQSPTHLIKTRGQQVTLRCSPISGHKSVSWYQQVLGQGPQFIFQYYEKEERGRGNFPDRFSARQFPNYSSELNVNALLLGDSALYLCASSSYSDSPLHFGNGTRLTVT.

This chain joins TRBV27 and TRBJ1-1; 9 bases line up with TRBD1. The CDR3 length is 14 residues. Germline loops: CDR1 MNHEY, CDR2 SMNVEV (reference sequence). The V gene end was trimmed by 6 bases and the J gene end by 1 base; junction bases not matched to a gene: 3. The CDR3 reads CASRETGGNTEAFF. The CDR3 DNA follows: TGTGCCAGCAGGGAGACAGGGGGGAACACTGAAGCTTTCTTT.

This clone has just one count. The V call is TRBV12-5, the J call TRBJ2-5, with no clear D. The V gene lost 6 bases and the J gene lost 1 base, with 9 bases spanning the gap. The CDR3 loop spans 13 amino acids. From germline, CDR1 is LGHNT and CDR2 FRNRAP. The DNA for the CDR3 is TGTGCTAGTGGGCGGCAGAGCCAAGAGACCCAGTACTTC. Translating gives CASGRQSQETQYF.

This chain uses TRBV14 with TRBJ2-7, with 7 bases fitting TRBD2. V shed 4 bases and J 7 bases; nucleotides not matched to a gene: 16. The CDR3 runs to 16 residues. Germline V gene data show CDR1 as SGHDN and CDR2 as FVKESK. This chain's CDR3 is CASSPSHLAVEEEQYF. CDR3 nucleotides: TGTGCCAGCAGCCCCTCCCATCTAGCGGTGGAGGAAGAGCAGTACTTC.

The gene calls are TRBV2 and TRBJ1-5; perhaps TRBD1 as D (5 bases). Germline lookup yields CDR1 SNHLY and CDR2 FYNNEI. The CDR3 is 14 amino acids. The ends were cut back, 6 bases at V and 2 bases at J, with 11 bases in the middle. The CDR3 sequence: CASRAWGGNQPQHF. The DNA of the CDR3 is TGTGCCAGCAGGGCGTGGGGGGGCAATCAGCCCCAGCATTTT.